The clone carrying this T cell receptor (beta chain) appeared a few times. The antigen remains undetermined. V was clipped by 2 bases and J by 4 bases; unmatched bases: 5. The CDR3 runs 15 residues. The germline gives CDR1 SGDLS, CDR2 YYNGEE. MiXCR, applied by TCRdb to the 5' RACE reads, yields one record per CDR3 protein. The sample consists of around 450,000 distinct CDR3 sequences, around 20% of them appearing once. The data stem from a study of T-cell memory formation after mild COVID-19. General observations from the study: Researchers report contracting CD4+ clones mostly in CM and EM, with CD8+ clones in EMRA.

This clonotype originated in an adult woman who had mild COVID-19 (a few samples of this study predate the infection). Cell type and time point are not known. The rearrangement uses TRBV9 and TRBJ2-2; 7 bases match TRBD2. The sequencing input was PBMCs or a T cell subset sorted from them (not recorded which). The CDR3 here is CASSVERGGTGELFF. In DNA form, the CDR3 reads TGTGCCAGCAGCGTCGAGCGGGGAGGCACCGGGGAGCTGTTTTTT.